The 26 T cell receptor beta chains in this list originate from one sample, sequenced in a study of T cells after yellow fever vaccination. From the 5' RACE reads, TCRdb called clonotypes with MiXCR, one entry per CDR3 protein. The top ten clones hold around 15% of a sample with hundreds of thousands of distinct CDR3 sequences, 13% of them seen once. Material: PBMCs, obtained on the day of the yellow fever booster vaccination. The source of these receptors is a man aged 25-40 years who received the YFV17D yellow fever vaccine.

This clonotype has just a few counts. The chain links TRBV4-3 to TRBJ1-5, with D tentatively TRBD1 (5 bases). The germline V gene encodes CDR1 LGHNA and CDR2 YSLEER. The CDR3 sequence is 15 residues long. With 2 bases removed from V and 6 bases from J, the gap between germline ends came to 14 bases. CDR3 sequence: CASSQTIQGGQPQHF. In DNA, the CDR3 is TGCGCCAGCAGCCAAACCATCCAGGGCGGTCAGCCCCAGCATTTT.

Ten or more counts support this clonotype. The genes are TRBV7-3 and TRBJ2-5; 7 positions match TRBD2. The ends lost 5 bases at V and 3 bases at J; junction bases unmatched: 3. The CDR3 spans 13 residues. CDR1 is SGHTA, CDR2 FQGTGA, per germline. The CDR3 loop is CASSRAGEETQYF. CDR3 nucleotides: TGTGCCAGCAGCCGCGCGGGGGAAGAGACCCAGTACTTC.

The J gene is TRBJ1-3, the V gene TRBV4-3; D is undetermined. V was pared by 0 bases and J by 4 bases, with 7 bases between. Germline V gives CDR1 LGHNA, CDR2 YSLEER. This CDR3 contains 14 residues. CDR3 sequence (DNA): TGCGCCAGCAGCCAAGATTGGGCCGGAAACACCATATATTTT. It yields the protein CASSQDWAGNTIYF.

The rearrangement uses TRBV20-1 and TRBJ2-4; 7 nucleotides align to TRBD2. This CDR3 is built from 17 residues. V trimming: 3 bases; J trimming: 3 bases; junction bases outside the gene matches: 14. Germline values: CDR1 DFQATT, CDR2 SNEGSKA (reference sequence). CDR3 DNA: TGCAGTGCTAGCGCCGGGGGACCAGGGAGGGACAAAAACATTCAGTACTTC. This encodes CSASAGGPGRDKNIQYF.

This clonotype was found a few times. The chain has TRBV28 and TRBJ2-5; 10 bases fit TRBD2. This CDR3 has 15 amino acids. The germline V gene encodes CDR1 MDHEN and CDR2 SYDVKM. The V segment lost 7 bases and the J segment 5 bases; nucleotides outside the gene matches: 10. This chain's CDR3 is CASMVAGGGTETQYF. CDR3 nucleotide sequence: TGTGCCAGCATGGTAGCGGGAGGCGGCACCGAGACCCAGTACTTC.

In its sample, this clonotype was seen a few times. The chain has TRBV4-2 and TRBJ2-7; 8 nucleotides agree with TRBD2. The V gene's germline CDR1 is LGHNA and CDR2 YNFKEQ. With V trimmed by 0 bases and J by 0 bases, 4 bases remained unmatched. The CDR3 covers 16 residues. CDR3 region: CASSQEAGGPSYEQYF. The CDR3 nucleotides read TGTGCCAGCAGCCAAGAGGCGGGAGGACCCTCCTACGAGCAGTACTTC.

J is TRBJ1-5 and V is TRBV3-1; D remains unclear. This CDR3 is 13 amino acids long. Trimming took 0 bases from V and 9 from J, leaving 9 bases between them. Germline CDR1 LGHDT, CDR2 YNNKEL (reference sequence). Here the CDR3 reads CASSQDRGSPQHF. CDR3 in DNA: TGTGCCAGCAGCCAAGATCGTGGCTCGCCCCAGCATTTT. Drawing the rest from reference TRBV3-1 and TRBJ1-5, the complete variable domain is DTAVSQTPKYLVTQMGNDKSIKCEQNLGHDTMYWYKQDSKKFLKIMFSYNNKELIINETVPNRFSPKSPDKAHLNLHINSLELGDSAVYFCASSQDRGSPQHFGDGTRLSIL.

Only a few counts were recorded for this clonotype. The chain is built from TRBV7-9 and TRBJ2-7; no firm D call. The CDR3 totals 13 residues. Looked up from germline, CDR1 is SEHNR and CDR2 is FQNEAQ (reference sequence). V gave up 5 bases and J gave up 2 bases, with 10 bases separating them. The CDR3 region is CASSRTYPYEQYF. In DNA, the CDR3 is TGTGCCAGCAGCCGGACCTACCCCTACGAGCAGTACTTC.

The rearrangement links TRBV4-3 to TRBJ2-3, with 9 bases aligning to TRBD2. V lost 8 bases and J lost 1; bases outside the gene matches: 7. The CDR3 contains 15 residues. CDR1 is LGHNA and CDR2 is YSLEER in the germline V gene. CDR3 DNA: TGCGCCAGCGGCGGAGGCGGGAGGGGCACAGATACGCAGTATTTT. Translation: CASGGGGRGTDTQYF.

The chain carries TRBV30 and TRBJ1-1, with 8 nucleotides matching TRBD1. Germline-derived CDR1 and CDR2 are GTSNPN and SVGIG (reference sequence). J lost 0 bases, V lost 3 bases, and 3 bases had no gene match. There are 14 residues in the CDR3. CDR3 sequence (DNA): TGTGCCTGGAGCTGGACAGGGATGAACACTGAAGCTTTCTTT. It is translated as CAWSWTGMNTEAFF.

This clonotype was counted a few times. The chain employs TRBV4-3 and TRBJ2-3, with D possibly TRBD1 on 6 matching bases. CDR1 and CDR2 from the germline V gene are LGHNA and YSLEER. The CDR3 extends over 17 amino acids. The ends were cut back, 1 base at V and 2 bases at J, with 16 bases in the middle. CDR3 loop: CASSQAPGRQVTDTQYF. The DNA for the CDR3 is TGCGCCAGCAGCCAAGCCCCGGGACGACAGGTCACAGATACGCAGTATTTT.

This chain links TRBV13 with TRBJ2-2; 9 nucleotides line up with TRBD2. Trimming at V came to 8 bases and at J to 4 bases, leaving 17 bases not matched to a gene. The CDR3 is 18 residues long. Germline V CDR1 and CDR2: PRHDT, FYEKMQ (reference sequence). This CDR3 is CASGPGLPSGILTGELFF. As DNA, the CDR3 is TGTGCCAGCGGCCCCGGCCTCCCTAGCGGGATTCTCACCGGGGAGCTGTTTTTT.

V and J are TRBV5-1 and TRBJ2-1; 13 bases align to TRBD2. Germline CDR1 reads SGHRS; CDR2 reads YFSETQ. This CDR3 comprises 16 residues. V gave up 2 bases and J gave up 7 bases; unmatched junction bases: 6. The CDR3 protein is CASSLLAGGVTNEQFF. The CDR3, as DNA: TGCGCCAGCAGCTTACTAGCGGGAGGGGTTACGAATGAGCAGTTCTTC.

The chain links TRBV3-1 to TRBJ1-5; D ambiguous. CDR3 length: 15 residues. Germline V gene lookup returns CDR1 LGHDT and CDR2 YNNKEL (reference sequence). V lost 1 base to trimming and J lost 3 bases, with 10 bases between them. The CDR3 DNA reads TGTGCCAGCAGCCAAGGGAAGGGTCCCAATCAGCCCCAGCATTTT. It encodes CASSQGKGPNQPQHF.

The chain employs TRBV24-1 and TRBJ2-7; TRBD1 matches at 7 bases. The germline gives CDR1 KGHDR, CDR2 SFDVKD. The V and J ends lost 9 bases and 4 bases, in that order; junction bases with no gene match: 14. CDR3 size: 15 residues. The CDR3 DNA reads TGTGCCACCGGAAAGAACAGGGGCGAAACTTACGAGCAGTACTTC. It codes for CATGKNRGETYEQYF.

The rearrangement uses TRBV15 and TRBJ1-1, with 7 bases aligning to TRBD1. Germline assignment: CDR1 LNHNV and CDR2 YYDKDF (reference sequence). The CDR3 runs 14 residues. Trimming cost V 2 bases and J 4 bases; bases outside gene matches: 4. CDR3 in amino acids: CATSRNQGGTEAFF. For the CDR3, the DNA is TGTGCCACCAGCAGAAACCAGGGGGGCACTGAAGCTTTCTTT.

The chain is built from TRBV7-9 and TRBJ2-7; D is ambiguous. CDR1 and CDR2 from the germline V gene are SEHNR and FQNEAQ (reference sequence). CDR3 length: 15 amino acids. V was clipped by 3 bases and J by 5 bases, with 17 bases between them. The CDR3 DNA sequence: TGTGCCAGCAGCTTCCCCAGTATTCTCGGCAACGAGCAGTACTTC. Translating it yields CASSFPSILGNEQYF.

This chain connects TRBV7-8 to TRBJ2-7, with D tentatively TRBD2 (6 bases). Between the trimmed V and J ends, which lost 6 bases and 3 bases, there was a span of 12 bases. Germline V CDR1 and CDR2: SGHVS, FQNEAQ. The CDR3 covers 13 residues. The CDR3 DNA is TGTGCCAGCAGTCCTAGCGTAGGCTACGAGCAGTACTTC. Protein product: CASSPSVGYEQYF.

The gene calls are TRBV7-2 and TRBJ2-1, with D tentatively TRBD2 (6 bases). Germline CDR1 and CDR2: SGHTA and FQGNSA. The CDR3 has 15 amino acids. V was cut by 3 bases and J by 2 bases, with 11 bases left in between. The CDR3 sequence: CASSLRRGTYNEQFF. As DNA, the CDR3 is TGTGCCAGCAGCTTGAGGAGGGGCACCTACAATGAGCAGTTCTTC.

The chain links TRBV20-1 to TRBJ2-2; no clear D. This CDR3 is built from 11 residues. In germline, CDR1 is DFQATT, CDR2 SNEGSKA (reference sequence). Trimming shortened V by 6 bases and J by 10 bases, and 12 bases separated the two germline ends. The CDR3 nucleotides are TGCAGTGCAAGCCGGGCCCCGGAGCTGTTTTTT. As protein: CSASRAPELFF.

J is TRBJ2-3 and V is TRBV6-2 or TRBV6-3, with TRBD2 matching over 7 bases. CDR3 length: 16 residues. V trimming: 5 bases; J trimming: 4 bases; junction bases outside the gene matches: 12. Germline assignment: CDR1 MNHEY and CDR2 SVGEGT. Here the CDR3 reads CASSPPSGKRADTQYF. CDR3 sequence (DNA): TGTGCCAGCAGTCCTCCGAGCGGGAAGAGGGCAGATACGCAGTATTTT.

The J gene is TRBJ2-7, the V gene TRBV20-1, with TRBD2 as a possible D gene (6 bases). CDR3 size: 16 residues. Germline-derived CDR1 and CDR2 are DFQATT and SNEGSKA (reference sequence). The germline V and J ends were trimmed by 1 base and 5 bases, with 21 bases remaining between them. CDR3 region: CSARALAELRRHEQYF. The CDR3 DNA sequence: TGCAGTGCTAGAGCATTAGCGGAGTTAAGGAGGCACGAGCAGTACTTC.

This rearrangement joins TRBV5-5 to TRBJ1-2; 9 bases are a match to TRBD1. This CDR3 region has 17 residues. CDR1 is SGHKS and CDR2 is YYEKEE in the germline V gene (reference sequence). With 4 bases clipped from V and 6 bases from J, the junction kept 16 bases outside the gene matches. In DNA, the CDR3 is TGTGCCAGCAGCCTCTCCGAACAGGGGGCATTTAATGATGGCTACACCTTC. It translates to CASSLSEQGAFNDGYTF.

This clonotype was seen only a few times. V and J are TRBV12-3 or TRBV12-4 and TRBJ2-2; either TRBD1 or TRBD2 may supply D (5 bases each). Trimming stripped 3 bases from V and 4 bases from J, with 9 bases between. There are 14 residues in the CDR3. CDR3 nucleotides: TGTGCCAGCAGTTTGTTGAGGGGCACCGGGGAGCTGTTTTTT. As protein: CASSLLRGTGELFF.

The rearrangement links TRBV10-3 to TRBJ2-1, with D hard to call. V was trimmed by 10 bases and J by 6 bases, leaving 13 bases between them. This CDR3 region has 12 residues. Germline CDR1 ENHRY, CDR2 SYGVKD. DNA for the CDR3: TGTGCCACTGCCGACGGACCCAATGAGCAGTTCTTC. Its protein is CATADGPNEQFF.

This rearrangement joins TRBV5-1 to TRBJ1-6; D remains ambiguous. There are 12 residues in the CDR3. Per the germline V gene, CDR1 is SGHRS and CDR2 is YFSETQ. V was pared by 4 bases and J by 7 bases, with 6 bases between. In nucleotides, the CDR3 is TGCGCCAGCAGCGACCCAAATTCACCCCTCCACTTT. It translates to CASSDPNSPLHF.